The entry below gives a single TCR beta chain sequence along with its context. The sample belongs to a study of T cell changes during pregnancy in multiple sclerosis. Germline CDR1 reads LGHNA; CDR2 reads YSLEER. This CDR3 is built from 16 residues. The V segment lost 4 bases and the J segment 2 bases; nucleotides outside the gene matches: 11. Assay used: immunoSEQ multiplex PCR; TCRdb lists only in-frame clones, some missing. The top ten clones hold 0.7% to 1% of a sample with tens of thousands of clones, under 95% of them seen once. This chain connects TRBV4-3 to TRBJ2-7; 7 bases fit TRBD1. The sample here was CD4+ T cells from peripheral blood mononuclear cells, taken in the third trimester of pregnancy. This clonotype originated in a female donor with multiple sclerosis, enrolled in a pregnancy study. In nucleotides, the CDR3 is TGCGCCAGCAGCCCAGGGACAGCAGCCCTTACCTACGAGCAGTACTTC. Its translation is CASSPGTAALTYEQYF.